The rows below give T cell receptor beta chains drawn from one sample of a study of CD8 T cells in ankylosing spondylitis. TCRdb reanalysed the 5' RACE reads using MiXCR and keeps one entry per CDR3 protein. The sample lists hundreds of thousands of distinct CDR3 sequences; approximately 11% were seen once. The material sequenced was blood, either unsorted or a sorted T cell fraction (not recorded which). All receptors derive from a male donor with ankylosing spondylitis. CDR3s include the opening cysteine and the closing phenylalanine or tryptophan. D genes are given only for firm matches. Clone size, where shown, is once, few, many, or a class for clones that have expanded.

V gene	J gene	clone size	D gene	CDR3 DNA	CDR3 protein
TRBV6-5	TRBJ1-4	-	-	TGTGCCAGCAGTTACGGAGCAATTGCAACTAATGAAAAACTGTTTTTT	CASSYGAIATNEKLFF
TRBV5-1	TRBJ2-3	-	-	TGCGCCAGCAGCTTGGCCGTAGGGCGAAGCGATACGCAGTATTTT	CASSLAVGRSDTQYF
TRBV27	TRBJ2-7	-	TRBD2	TGTGCCAGCAGCCTCCGACTAGCGGCCACCTACGAGCAGTACTTC	CASSLRLAATYEQYF
TRBV6-5	TRBJ1-4	many	TRBD1	TGTGCCAGCAGTTCACCTACAGGGGTCCTTAATGAAAAACTGTTTTTT	CASSSPTGVLNEKLFF
TRBV7-2	TRBJ2-1	-	TRBD2	TGTGCCAGCAGCCCCGGAGGGAGCGGGAGCCTGGGAGGTGAGCAGTTCTTC	CASSPGGSGSLGGEQFF
TRBV7-8	TRBJ1-5	few	-	TGTGCCAGCAGCTTGAATCGACGGGAAAGTAATCAGCCCCAGCATTTT	CASSLNRRESNQPQHF
TRBV29-1	TRBJ2-5	many	-	TGCAGCGCGGAGCAAGAGACCCAGTACTTC	CSAEQETQYF
TRBV20-1	TRBJ2-6	few	-	TGCAGTGCTAGGTCGGCGTACACTGGGGCCAACGTCCTGACTTTC	CSARSAYTGANVLTF
TRBV9	TRBJ1-2	few	-	TGTGCCAGCACCCGAGCCCCCCAGGGTGTCTACACCTTC	CASTRAPQGVYTF
TRBV5-1	TRBJ2-5	-	TRBD2	TGCGCCAGCAGCTGGACTAGCCACCAAGAGACCCAGTACTTC	CASSWTSHQETQYF
TRBV12-3/TRBV12-4	TRBJ2-2	many	-	TGTGCCAGCATCGTCCGGAGTAGTACGGGGGAGCTGTTTTTT	CASIVRSSTGELFF
TRBV20-1	TRBJ2-7	few	-	TGCAGTGCTAGAGATCATCGGAAACAGGACGAGCAGTACTTC	CSARDHRKQDEQYF
TRBV20-1	TRBJ1-5	few	TRBD1	TGCAGTGCCATGGACAGGGGAGATCAGCCCCAGCATTTT	CSAMDRGDQPQHF
TRBV15	TRBJ2-2	many	-	TGTGCCACCAGCAGTCGGCCGACCGGGGAGCTGTTTTTT	CATSSRPTGELFF
TRBV6-1	TRBJ2-1	few	TRBD1	TGTGCCACCGCCCCCGGGACAGTACCTTACAATGAGCAGTTCTTC	CATAPGTVPYNEQFF
TRBV19	TRBJ2-2	-	TRBD2	TGTGCCAGCCTTAAAGTAGCGGGATTAGTCACCGGGGAGCTGTTTTTT	CASLKVAGLVTGELFF
TRBV3-1	TRBJ2-5	few	-	TGTGCCAGCAGCCAACACCCGGGTCAAGAGACCCAGTACTTC	CASSQHPGQETQYF
TRBV2	TRBJ2-3	few	TRBD2	TGTGCCAGCAGAGAGCGGGAGAGGACAGATACGCAGTATTTT	CASRERERTDTQYF
TRBV29-1	TRBJ2-1	many	-	TGCAGCGTGTCCAAAGGAGGTTTCTACAATGAGCAGTTCTTC	CSVSKGGFYNEQFF
TRBV29-1	TRBJ2-4	few	TRBD1	TGCAGCGTCAAAACCCGGGACAGGGGTTGGTTGGACATTCAGTACTTC	CSVKTRDRGWLDIQYF
TRBV4-1	TRBJ2-1	-	-	TGCGCCAGCAGCAGATACAGGGCTAGCGAGCAGTTCTTC	CASSRYRASEQFF
TRBV14	TRBJ2-7	few	TRBD1	TGTGCCAGCAGCCACCTTGGGGCAGGGGGTCGCTACGAGCAGTACTTC	CASSHLGAGGRYEQYF
TRBV5-1	TRBJ1-1	-	-	TGCGCCAGCAGCTGGGGGGTGAGGGGCCCATCGAACACTGAAGCTTTCTTT	CASSWGVRGPSNTEAFF
TRBV6-1	TRBJ1-1	few	TRBD1	TGTGCCAGCAGAGGGTCAGGGGGGAGGCAGAACACTGAAGCTTTCTTT	CASRGSGGRQNTEAFF
TRBV20-1	TRBJ2-5	-	TRBD2	TGCAGTGCTAGTCGAGCGGGAGGGCGTCTTGGAGGCCAAGAGACCCAGTACTTC	CSASRAGGRLGGQETQYF
TRBV20-1	TRBJ2-3	few	TRBD2	TGCAGCGCTAATAGGGTTAGCGGGGGGACTCCGGCCTACACAGATACGCAGTATTTT	CSANRVSGGTPAYTDTQYF
TRBV20-1	TRBJ2-7	-	-	TGCAGTGCTAGAGGGACGGAGAGCTCCTACGAGCAGTACTTC	CSARGTESSYEQYF
TRBV20-1	TRBJ2-1	-	TRBD2	TGCAGTGCTAGAGCTCTTACTAGCGGTCATGGGCAGTTCTTC	CSARALTSGHGQFF
TRBV12-3/TRBV12-4	TRBJ2-1	many	-	TGTGCCAGCACCCAGGGCCGACCGGACAAGGAGCAGTTCTTC	CASTQGRPDKEQFF
TRBV6-1	TRBJ1-2	-	-	TGTGCCAGCAGTGATGAACCCGGCTATGGCTACACCTTC	CASSDEPGYGYTF
TRBV24-1	TRBJ2-2	few	TRBD1	TGTGCCACTGAGGAAAGGGGGCGGTCCACCGGGGAGCTGTTTTTT	CATEERGRSTGELFF
TRBV5-5	TRBJ2-3	few	-	TGTGCCAGCAGCTTGTTCGAGAGGAGGAGCACAGATACGCAGTATTTT	CASSLFERRSTDTQYF
TRBV10-3	TRBJ2-7	-	-	TGTGCCATCAGTGAGTCGACCTACGATGGTAACGAGCAGTACTTC	CAISESTYDGNEQYF
TRBV5-1	TRBJ1-1	-	-	TGCGCCAGCAGCTTAACAGGAGACGCGAACACTGAAGCTTTCTTT	CASSLTGDANTEAFF
TRBV20-1	TRBJ1-1	few	-	TGCAGTGCTAAAGGATTTAATACAAGAGGGGCAGCGGGCACTGAAGCTTTCTTT	CSAKGFNTRGAAGTEAFF
TRBV18	TRBJ2-5	-	-	TGTGCCAGCTCACCACCTGGGGATGAGACCCAGTACTTC	CASSPPGDETQYF
TRBV30	TRBJ2-1	-	-	TGTGCCTGGAGTGTTAGGGGGACGTTCTACAATGAGCAGTTCTTC	CAWSVRGTFYNEQFF
TRBV12-3/TRBV12-4	TRBJ2-1	-	-	TGTGCCAGCAGTTTTATGCTTGCGGAGGGCCTTAATGAGCAGTTCTTC	CASSFMLAEGLNEQFF
TRBV5-1	TRBJ2-7	many	TRBD1	TGCGCCAGCAGCCTGAGTAGACAGGGCTACGAGCAGTACTTC	CASSLSRQGYEQYF
TRBV20-1	TRBJ2-1	few	-	TGCAGCTCCAAAGGGGCGACCACCTGGGACAATGAGCAGTTCTTC	CSSKGATTWDNEQFF
TRBV2	TRBJ1-2	few	TRBD1	TGTGCCAGCAGTGAGGGACAGGGAAAAACCTATGGCTACACCTTC	CASSEGQGKTYGYTF
TRBV7-2	TRBJ2-1	-	-	TGTGCCAGCAGCCAGAGGAGGGGACGGTACAATGAGCAGTTCTTC	CASSQRRGRYNEQFF
TRBV20-1	TRBJ2-5	-	-	TGCAGTGCTAGAGGAGCTTTACTAACCCAAGAGACCCAGTACTTC	CSARGALLTQETQYF
TRBV20-1	TRBJ1-2	few	-	TGCAGTGCTAGTTCCGGGGGCGGCTATGGCTACACCTTC	CSASSGGGYGYTF
TRBV6-1	TRBJ2-1	few	-	TGTGCCAGCAGCTCTAGCCCCGGAGGGTACAATGAGCAGTTCTTC	CASSSSPGGYNEQFF
TRBV10-3	TRBJ2-7	-	TRBD2	TGTGCCATCAGTGAGCCTGGACTAGCCGAGCAGTACTTC	CAISEPGLAEQYF
TRBV7-2	TRBJ1-6	few	TRBD1	TGTGCCAGCAGCTTCCGGGACAGGGATAATTCACCCCTCCACTTT	CASSFRDRDNSPLHF
TRBV29-1	TRBJ1-1	few	-	TGCAGCTCCCTGGAACAGGGACGCACTGAAGCTTTCTTT	CSSLEQGRTEAFF
TRBV2	TRBJ2-3	many	-	TGTGCCAGCAGTCCACGCAGAAACACAGATACGCAGTATTTT	CASSPRRNTDTQYF
TRBV7-9	TRBJ2-1	-	TRBD2	TGTGCCAGCAGCGACGGGCGGGAGGGTCGGTACAATGAGCAGTTCTTC	CASSDGREGRYNEQFF
TRBV2	TRBJ2-1	-	-	TGTGCCAGCAGACCCGCCGTCCGGGACGGTCCCTACAATGAGCAGTTCTTC	CASRPAVRDGPYNEQFF
TRBV2	TRBJ2-5	few	-	TGTGCCAGCAGTGACCCGATCGGCCCGGGGGAGACCCAGTACTTC	CASSDPIGPGETQYF
TRBV10-3	TRBJ1-1	-	-	TGTGCCATCAGAGTCACGAACACTGAAGCTTTCTTT	CAIRVTNTEAFF
TRBV5-1	TRBJ2-2	few	-	TGCGCCAGCAGCAACATGTACCGGGGCCAACCCGGGGAGCTGTTTTTT	CASSNMYRGQPGELFF
TRBV12-3/TRBV12-4	TRBJ1-3	many	-	TGTGCCAGCGGGAGTCCTGGAAACACCATATATTTT	CASGSPGNTIYF
TRBV11-2	TRBJ2-3	many	TRBD2	TGTGCCAGCAGCCCCCGACTAGCGGGAGGGACAGATACGCAGTATTTT	CASSPRLAGGTDTQYF
TRBV7-2	TRBJ2-2	many	-	TGTGCCAGCAGCTTAGTCGGGGGAAACACCGGGGAGCTGTTTTTT	CASSLVGGNTGELFF
TRBV29-1	TRBJ2-1	-	TRBD2	TGCAGCGCCGGAACTAGCGGGAGTCGCGATGAGCAGTTCTTC	CSAGTSGSRDEQFF